This TCR beta chain comes out of a study of shared clonotypes between healthy human individuals. Findings and limits, study-wide: It was only blood that was sampled, and tissue repertoires likely differ.

The germline V gene has CDR1 SEHNR and CDR2 FQNEAQ (reference sequence). V was pared by 5 bases and J by 0 bases, with 8 bases between. The CDR3 is 15 amino acids. Data came from immunoSEQ multiplex PCR; TCRdb stores just in-frame clones and leaves some out. The sample consists of over 2 million clones, roughly 94% of them appearing once. On this clone: As yet, its antigen is unknown. Within the sample, other DNA sequences also encode this same CDR3.

Terminally differentiated effector memory CD45RA+ cells were excluded by CCR7 positive selection of CD45RO-negative cells. The receptor's source is a man between 18 and 35 years old in good health. V and J are TRBV7-9 and TRBJ2-6; D remains ambiguous. Sequenced input: naive CD8+ T cells sorted from blood. The CDR3 sequence is CASSPPGSGANVLTF. CDR3 DNA sequence: TGTGCCAGCAGCCCCCCGGGCTCTGGGGCCAACGTCCTGACTTTC. The variable domain in full, completed from reference TRBV7-9 and TRBJ2-6, reads DTGVSQNPRHKITKRGQNVTFRCDPISEHNRLYWYRQTLGQGPEFLTYFQNEAQLEKSRLLSDRFSAERPKGSFSTLEIQRTEQGDSAMYLCASSPPGSGANVLTFGAGSRLTVL.